The clone carrying this TCR beta chain appeared many times. The data belong to a study of T cells in Graves' hyperthyroidism and ophthalmopathy. CDR3 length: 17 amino acids. The V segment lost 5 bases and the J segment 2 bases; nucleotides outside the gene matches: 13. CDR1 is SGHTA, CDR2 FQGNSA, per germline. Using RNA transcripts as the source, TCR beta CDR3 regions were amplified. TCR CDR3 regions were first amplified by RT-PCR with HTBI primers. A single record per CDR3 protein comes from TCRdb applying MiXCR to the multiplex PCR reads. The table has hundreds of thousands of distinct CDR3 sequences, approximately 15% seen once.

J is TRBJ2-7 and V is TRBV7-2; TRBD2 matches 9 bases. Input material: blood. The source is a woman aged 45 to 65 with Graves' ophthalmopathy. CDR3 sequence reads: CASSRRRPSGNPYEQYF. The DNA for the CDR3 is TGTGCCAGCAGCCGGAGGAGGCCTAGCGGGAACCCCTACGAGCAGTACTTC.